This T cell receptor (beta chain) was observed in a study of blood T cell repertoires in COVID-19. Study summary: The United States, Italy and Spain provided the acute and convalescent COVID-19 samples.

Clinical history reported by participants formed the basis on which cohorts were assigned. Data came from immunoSEQ multiplex PCR; TCRdb stores just in-frame clones and leaves some out. The data contain around 250,000 clones, 85% to 90% of them seen just once; the ten biggest clones take up around 15%. V shed 5 bases, J shed 5 bases, and the junction held 12 bases outside the gene matches. The V gene's germline CDR1 is MNHEY and CDR2 SMNVEV (reference sequence). The CDR3 totals 17 residues. The source is a man aged 18 to 29 who had recovered from COVID-19. The J gene is TRBJ2-2, the V gene TRBV27, with TRBD1 matching over 9 bases. The sequencing input was PBMCs or T cells enriched from blood (not recorded which). CDR3 loop: CASSPIIGTGLTGELFF. The CDR3 nucleotides are TGTGCCAGCAGTCCGATTATTGGGACAGGGTTGACCGGGGAGCTGTTTTTT.